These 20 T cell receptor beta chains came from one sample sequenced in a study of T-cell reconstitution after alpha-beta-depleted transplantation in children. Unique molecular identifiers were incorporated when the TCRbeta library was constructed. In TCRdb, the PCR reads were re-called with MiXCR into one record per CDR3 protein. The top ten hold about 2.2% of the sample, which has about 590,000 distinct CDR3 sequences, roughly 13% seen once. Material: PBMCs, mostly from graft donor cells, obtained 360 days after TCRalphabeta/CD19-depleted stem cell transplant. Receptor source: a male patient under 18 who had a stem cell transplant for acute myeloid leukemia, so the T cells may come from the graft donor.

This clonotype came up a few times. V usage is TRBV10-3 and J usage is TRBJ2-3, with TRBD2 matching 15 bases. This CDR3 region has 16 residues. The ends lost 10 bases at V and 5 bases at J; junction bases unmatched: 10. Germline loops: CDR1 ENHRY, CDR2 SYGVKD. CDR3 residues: CATATGLAGGGDTQYF. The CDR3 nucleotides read TGTGCCACTGCTACGGGACTAGCGGGAGGTGGAGATACGCAGTATTTT.

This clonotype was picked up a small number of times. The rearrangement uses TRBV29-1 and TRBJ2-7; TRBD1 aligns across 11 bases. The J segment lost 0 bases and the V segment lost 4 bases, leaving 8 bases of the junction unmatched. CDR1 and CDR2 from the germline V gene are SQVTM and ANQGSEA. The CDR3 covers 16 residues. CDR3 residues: CSVVGDRGSSSYEQYF. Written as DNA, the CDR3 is TGCAGCGTTGTGGGGGACAGGGGGTCGAGCTCCTACGAGCAGTACTTC.

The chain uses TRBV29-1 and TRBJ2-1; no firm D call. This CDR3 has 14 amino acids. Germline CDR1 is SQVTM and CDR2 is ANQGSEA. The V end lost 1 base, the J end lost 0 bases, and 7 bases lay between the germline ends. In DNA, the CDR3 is TGCAGCGTTGAAGGACTCATCTCCTACAATGAGCAGTTCTTC. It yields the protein CSVEGLISYNEQFF.

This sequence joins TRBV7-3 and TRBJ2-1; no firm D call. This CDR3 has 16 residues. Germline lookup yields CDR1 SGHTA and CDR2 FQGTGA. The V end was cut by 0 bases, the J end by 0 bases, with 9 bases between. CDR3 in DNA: TGTGCCAGCAGCTTAACGTTTGAGAGCTCCTACAATGAGCAGTTCTTC. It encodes CASSLTFESSYNEQFF.

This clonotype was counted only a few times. The CDR3 protein is CASSSGLNLDNEQFF. The CDR3 coding sequence is TGTGCCAGCAGCTCGGGACTCAACTTAGACAATGAGCAGTTCTTC. This rearrangement joins TRBV7-3 to TRBJ2-1; weak D call: TRBD2 (6 bases). Germline CDR1 and CDR2: SGHTA and FQGTGA. The CDR3 sequence is 15 residues long. V lost 4 bases to trimming and J lost 5 bases, with 15 bases between them.

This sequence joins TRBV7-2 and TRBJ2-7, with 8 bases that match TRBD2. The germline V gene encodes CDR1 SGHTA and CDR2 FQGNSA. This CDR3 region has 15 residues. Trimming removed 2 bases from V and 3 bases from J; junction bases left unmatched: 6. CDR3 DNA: TGTGCCAGCAGCTTAACTAGCGGTCTGGGCTACGAGCAGTACTTC. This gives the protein CASSLTSGLGYEQYF.

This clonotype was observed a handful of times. CDR3 in amino acids: CAISELRPSSIRYRHYEQYF. The CDR3 DNA sequence: TGTGCCATCAGTGAGTTGCGCCCCTCTAGTATCCGTTATCGGCACTACGAGCAGTACTTC. The V gene is TRBV10-3, the J gene TRBJ2-7; D is ambiguous. The V gene's germline CDR1 is ENHRY and CDR2 SYGVKD. Deletions cut 1 base from V and 3 bases from J, with 28 bases between. The CDR3 length is 20 residues.

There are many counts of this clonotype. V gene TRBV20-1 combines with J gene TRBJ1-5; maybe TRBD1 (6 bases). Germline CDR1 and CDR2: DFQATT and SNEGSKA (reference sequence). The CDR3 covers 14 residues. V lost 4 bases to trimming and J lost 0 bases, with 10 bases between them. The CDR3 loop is CSAMRDNSNQPQHF. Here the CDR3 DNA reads TGCAGTGCTATGAGGGACAATAGCAATCAGCCCCAGCATTTT.

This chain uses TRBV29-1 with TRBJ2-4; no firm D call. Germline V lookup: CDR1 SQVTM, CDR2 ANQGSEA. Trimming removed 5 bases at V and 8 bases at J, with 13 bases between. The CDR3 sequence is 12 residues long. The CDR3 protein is CSVLVPGDIQYF. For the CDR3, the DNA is TGCAGCGTTTTGGTGCCAGGAGACATTCAGTACTTC.

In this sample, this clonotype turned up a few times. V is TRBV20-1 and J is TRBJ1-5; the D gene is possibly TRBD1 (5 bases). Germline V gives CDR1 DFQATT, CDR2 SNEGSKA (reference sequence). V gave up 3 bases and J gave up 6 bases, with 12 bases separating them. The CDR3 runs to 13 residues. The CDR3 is CSASRGRSQPQHF. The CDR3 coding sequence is TGCAGTGCTAGTCGGGGCAGGAGTCAGCCCCAGCATTTT.

Here the CDR3 DNA reads TGTGCCAGTAGCCCCCAAGGACTAGCGGGAGTAACCTACGAGCAGTACTTC. Protein: CASSPQGLAGVTYEQYF. The gene calls are TRBV19 and TRBJ2-7; 13 nucleotides agree with TRBD2. CDR1 is LNHDA and CDR2 is SQIVND in the germline V gene (reference sequence). CDR3 length: 17 residues. J was trimmed by 2 bases and V by 6 bases; bases with no gene match: 10.

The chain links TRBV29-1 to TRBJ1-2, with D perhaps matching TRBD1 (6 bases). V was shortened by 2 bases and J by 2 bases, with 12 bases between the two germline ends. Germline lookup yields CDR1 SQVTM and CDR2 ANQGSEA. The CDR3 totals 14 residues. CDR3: CSVEYREWNYGYTF. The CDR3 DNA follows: TGCAGCGTTGAATACAGGGAGTGGAACTATGGCTACACCTTC.

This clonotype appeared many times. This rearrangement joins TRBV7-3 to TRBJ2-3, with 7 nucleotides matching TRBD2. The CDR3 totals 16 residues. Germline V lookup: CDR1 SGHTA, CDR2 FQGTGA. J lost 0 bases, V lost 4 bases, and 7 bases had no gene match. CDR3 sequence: CASSSAGTMSTDTQYF. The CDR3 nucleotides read TGTGCCAGCAGCTCCGCCGGGACTATGAGCACAGATACGCAGTATTTT.

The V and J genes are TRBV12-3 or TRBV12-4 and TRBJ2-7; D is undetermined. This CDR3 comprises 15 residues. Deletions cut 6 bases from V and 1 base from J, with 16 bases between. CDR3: CASSPDTARSYEQYF. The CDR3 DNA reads TGTGCCAGCAGCCCTGACACAGCTCGATCCTACGAGCAGTACTTC.

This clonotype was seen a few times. The CDR3 coding sequence is TGTGCCAGTAGTATGGTCGAGGGGAGGGCTCATCAGCCCCAGCATTTT. It yields the protein CASSMVEGRAHQPQHF. The J gene is TRBJ1-5, the V gene TRBV19, with a possible D match to TRBD1 (5 bases). Germline V lookup: CDR1 LNHDA, CDR2 SQIVND (reference sequence). This CDR3 is built from 16 residues. Trimming removed 3 bases at V and 5 bases at J, with 17 bases between.

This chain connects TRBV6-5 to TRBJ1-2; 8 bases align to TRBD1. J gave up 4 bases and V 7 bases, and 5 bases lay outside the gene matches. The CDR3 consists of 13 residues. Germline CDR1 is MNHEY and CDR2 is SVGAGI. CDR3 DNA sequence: TGTGCCAGCAAAAGGACAGGGTCCTATGGCTACACCTTC. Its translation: CASKRTGSYGYTF.

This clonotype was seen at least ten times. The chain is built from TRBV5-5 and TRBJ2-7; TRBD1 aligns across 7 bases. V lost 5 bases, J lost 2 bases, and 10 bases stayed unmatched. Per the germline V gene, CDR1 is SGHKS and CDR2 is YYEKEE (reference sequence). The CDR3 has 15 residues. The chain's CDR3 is CASSPVGDSPYEQYF. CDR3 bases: TGTGCCAGCAGTCCGGTAGGGGACAGTCCCTACGAGCAGTACTTC.

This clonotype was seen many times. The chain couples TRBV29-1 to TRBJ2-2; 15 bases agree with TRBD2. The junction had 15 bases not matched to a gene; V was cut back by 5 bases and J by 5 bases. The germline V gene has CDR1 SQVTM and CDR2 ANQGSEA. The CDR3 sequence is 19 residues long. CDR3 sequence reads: CSVLLGTSGRMEWTGELFF. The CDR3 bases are TGCAGCGTTCTCCTCGGGACTAGCGGGAGGATGGAGTGGACCGGGGAGCTGTTTTTT.

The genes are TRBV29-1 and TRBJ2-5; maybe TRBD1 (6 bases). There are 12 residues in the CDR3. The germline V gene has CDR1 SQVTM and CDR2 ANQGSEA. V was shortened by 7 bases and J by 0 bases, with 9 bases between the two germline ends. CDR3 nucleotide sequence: TGCAGCGGGCAGGGGAACCAAGAGACCCAGTACTTC. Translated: CSGQGNQETQYF.

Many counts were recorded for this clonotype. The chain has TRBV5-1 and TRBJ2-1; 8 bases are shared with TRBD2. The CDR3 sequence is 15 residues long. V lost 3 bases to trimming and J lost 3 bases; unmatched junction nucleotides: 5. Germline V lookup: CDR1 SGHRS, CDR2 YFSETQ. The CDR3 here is CASSWVSGIYNEQFF. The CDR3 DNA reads TGCGCCAGCAGCTGGGTTAGCGGGATCTACAATGAGCAGTTCTTC.